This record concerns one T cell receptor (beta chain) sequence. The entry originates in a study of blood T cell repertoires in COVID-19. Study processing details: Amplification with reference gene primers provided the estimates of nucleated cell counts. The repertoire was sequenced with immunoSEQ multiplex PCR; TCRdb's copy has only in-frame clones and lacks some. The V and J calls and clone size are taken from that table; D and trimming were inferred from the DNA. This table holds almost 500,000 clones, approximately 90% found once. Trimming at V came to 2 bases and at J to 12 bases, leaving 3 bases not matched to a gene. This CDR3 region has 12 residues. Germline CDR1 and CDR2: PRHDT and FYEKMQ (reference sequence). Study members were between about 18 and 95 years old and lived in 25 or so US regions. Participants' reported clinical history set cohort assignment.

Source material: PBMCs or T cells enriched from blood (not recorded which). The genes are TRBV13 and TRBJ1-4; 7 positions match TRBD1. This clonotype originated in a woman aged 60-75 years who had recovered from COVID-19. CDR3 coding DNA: TGTGCCAGCAGCTTAAGACAGGGAGAACTGTTTTTT. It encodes CASSLRQGELFF.